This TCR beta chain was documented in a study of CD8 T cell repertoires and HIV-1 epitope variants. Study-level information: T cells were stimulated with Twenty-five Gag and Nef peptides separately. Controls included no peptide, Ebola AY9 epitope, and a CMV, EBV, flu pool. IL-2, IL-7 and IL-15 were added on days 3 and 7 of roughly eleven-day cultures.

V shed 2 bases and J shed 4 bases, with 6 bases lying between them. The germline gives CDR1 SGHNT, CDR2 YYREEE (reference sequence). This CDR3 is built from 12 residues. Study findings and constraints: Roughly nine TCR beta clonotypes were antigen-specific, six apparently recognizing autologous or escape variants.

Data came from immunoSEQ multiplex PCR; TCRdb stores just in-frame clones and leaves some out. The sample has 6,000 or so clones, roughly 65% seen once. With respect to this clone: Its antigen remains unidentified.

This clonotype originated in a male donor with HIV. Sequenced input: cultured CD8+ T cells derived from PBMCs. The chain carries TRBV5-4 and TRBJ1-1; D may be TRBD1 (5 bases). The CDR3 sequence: CASSFGGTEAFF. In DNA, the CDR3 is TGTGCCAGCAGCTTCGGGGGCACTGAAGCTTTCTTT.